This TCR beta chain was profiled in a study of blood T cell repertoires in COVID-19 (dated by TCRdb to 2020 to 2021). Regarding the research as a whole: Samples from collaborators originated in the United States, Italy and Spain and spanned both the acute and convalescent phases of COVID-19. The prospective study material was composed of cDNA or gDNA derived from T cells, B-cell-depleted T cells, or PBMCs. Deeply sampled blood TCRbeta repertoires from subjects exposed to, actively infected with, or recovered from COVID-19 were included in the dataset. The repertoires were released in a freely available public database meant as a resource for research on the immune response to SARS-CoV-2. Samples were obtained from the ongoing ImmuneRACE study (first 160 participants) and from about 1,300 subjects provided by 6 global collaborators. A de-identified subject ID, COVID-19 status, age in years and sex were almost always included in the sample metadata. Where available, HLA class I and class II types were obtained from metadata supplied by the sample provider rather than from assay-based typing.

The research as a whole found: Clinical and demographic metadata were provided uncurated, with the amount varying by source and participant.

One collaborating source in Seattle enrolled patients during active infection and followed them longitudinally through the course of disease. Collaborating institutions collected whole blood in K2EDTA tubes following their own protocols. For TCRbeta analysis, collaborator samples were shipped as frozen whole blood, as isolated PBMCs, or as DNA extracted from either sample type. To note about this clone: It lacks a known antigen. The input lacks base qualities; no much larger clone sits a single base away.

TCRbeta CDR3 regions were amplified from genomic DNA using the immunoSEQ Assay, a bias-controlled multiplex PCR. The source study handled its data this way. The number of nucleated cells in each sample was estimated from the amplification of reference gene primers within the assay. To quantify the absolute abundance of each unique TCRbeta CDR3 rearrangement, sequence reads were collapsed and filtered. For each sample, productive Simpson clonality was calculated as the square root of Simpson's diversity index over productive rearrangements. The table comes from immuneACCESS by way of TCRdb, which keeps in-frame sequences with V and J called. Part of the clones is missing from these tables; in studies checked, under half for an unresolved V gene and the rest for unknown reasons. D and trimming were read from the DNA, whereas the V and J calls and clone size are those reported in that table. A total of about 76,000 clones appear in this sample, about 85% of them only once. Of the sample, roughly 11% falls within the top ten clones.

From its cysteine to its phenylalanine, the CDR3 spans 18 amino acids. The read is trimmed to its CDR3 DNA, 54 bases read in frame from base 1. Clipping removes 3 bases from V and 0 bases from J, with 13 as the unmatched junction base count. From the germline V gene, CDR1 is LGHNA and CDR2 is YNFKEQ. Specimen: peripheral blood. This clonotype originated in a man between 60 and 75 years old with COVID-19, enrolled during active disease. The chain was built from TRBV4-2 and TRBJ2-7; 8 central nucleotides agree with TRBD1. This receptor has the CDR3 CASSQGTTGGTFSYEQYF. The DNA sequence reads TGTGCCAGCAGCCAGGGGACAACAGGGGGTACCTTCTCCTACGAGCAGTACTTC.